The 30 T cell receptor beta chains given below trace back to one sample, sequenced in a study of T cells after yellow fever vaccination. TCRdb independently ran MiXCR on the 5' RACE reads; one entry per CDR3 protein. The data contain tens of thousands of distinct CDR3 sequences, approximately 7% of them singletons. Sequencing was performed on CD8+ T cells sorted from PBMCs, taken on the day of the first yellow fever vaccination. All receptors derive from a young man who received the YFV17D yellow fever vaccine.

This clonotype was counted at least ten times. The rearrangement links TRBV6-2 or TRBV6-3 to TRBJ1-1, with a possible D match to TRBD1 (5 bases). With 6 bases removed from V and 4 bases from J, the gap between germline ends came to 15 bases. The CDR3 contains 14 residues. Germline values: CDR1 MNHEY, CDR2 SVGEGT. CDR3 nucleotide sequence: TGTGCCAGCAGCCGGGACGGGCTTGCCACTGAAGCTTTCTTT. This codes for CASSRDGLATEAFF.

This clonotype was seen a handful of times. V and J are TRBV20-1 and TRBJ2-1, with 11 nucleotides matching TRBD2. From germline, CDR1 is DFQATT and CDR2 SNEGSKA (reference sequence). The CDR3 consists of 16 residues. V lost 6 bases to trimming and J lost 9 bases; unmatched junction nucleotides: 16. CDR3 sequence reads: CSADAGLAGDLGEQFF. CDR3 nucleotides: TGCAGTGCCGACGCCGGACTAGCGGGTGATTTGGGTGAGCAGTTCTTC.

This clonotype has a count of ten or more. This chain links TRBV24-1 with TRBJ2-1; maybe TRBD2 (6 bases). Per germline, CDR1 KGHDR and CDR2 SFDVKD. The ends were cut back, 10 bases at V and 9 bases at J, with 21 bases in the middle. The CDR3 extends over 14 amino acids. CDR3 loop: CATRGGKYNGEQFF. Here the CDR3 DNA reads TGTGCCACTCGAGGAGGGAAGTATAATGGTGAGCAGTTCTTC.

In its sample, this clonotype was seen a few times. The chain employs TRBV20-1 and TRBJ2-5; D unresolved. CDR3 size: 12 residues. The V and J ends lost 5 bases and 2 bases respectively, with 9 bases between them. Germline V gene lookup returns CDR1 DFQATT and CDR2 SNEGSKA (reference sequence). The CDR3 coding sequence is TGCAGTGCTTCGGAGCCACAAGAGACCCAGTACTTC. The encoded protein is CSASEPQETQYF.

This clonotype occurred many times. The CDR3 is CASSLGGAYNSPLHF. For the CDR3, the DNA is TGTGCCAGCAGTTTAGGGGGAGCGTATAATTCACCCCTCCACTTT. The chain uses TRBV27 and TRBJ1-6; D perhaps matches TRBD1 (5 bases). The CDR3 is 15 amino acids. Germline CDR1 reads MNHEY; CDR2 reads SMNVEV (reference sequence). The V end was cut by 2 bases, the J end by 4 bases, with 9 bases between.

In this sample, this clonotype turned up many times. This rearrangement joins TRBV6-5 to TRBJ1-2; D is undetermined. V lost 2 bases to trimming and J lost 1 base, with 8 bases between them. Per the germline V gene, CDR1 is MNHEY and CDR2 is SVGAGI. This CDR3 has 14 residues. The chain's CDR3 is CASSYGQSNYGYTF. The CDR3 region has the DNA TGTGCCAGCAGTTACGGTCAGAGTAACTATGGCTACACCTTC.

This clonotype was recorded many times. The rearrangement joins TRBV20-1 to TRBJ2-2; D may be TRBD1 or TRBD2 (5 bases each). Germline lookup yields CDR1 DFQATT and CDR2 SNEGSKA (reference sequence). This CDR3 is built from 14 residues. Trimming removed 3 bases at V and 3 bases at J, with 11 bases between. CDR3 in DNA: TGCAGTGCTAGTGAGGGACGGGACACCGGGGAGCTGTTTTTT. This sequence encodes CSASEGRDTGELFF.

The gene calls are TRBV29-1 and TRBJ1-1, with TRBD1 identical over 7 bases. V trimming: 5 bases; J trimming: 0 bases; junction bases outside the gene matches: 9. Germline assignment: CDR1 SQVTM and CDR2 ANQGSEA. The length of the CDR3 is 15 residues. The chain's CDR3 is CSVSPADRVNTEAFF. The CDR3 coding sequence is TGCAGCGTTAGCCCGGCCGACAGGGTGAACACTGAAGCTTTCTTT.

This clonotype was detected only a few times. The chain employs TRBV7-9 and TRBJ2-5, with TRBD1 as a possible D gene (6 bases). V lost 5 bases to trimming and J lost 5 bases, with 15 bases between them. From germline, CDR1 is SEHNR and CDR2 FQNEAQ (reference sequence). The CDR3 loop spans 14 amino acids. Here the CDR3 DNA reads TGTGCCAGCAGCACCCAGGGGATTCAGGAGACCCAGTACTTC. Its protein product is CASSTQGIQETQYF.

This clonotype was seen only a few times. CDR3 coding DNA: TGTGCCAGCAGCGTAGAGGGCAGGGATGACACTGAAGCTTTCTTT. It is translated as CASSVEGRDDTEAFF. The V call is TRBV9, the J call TRBJ1-1; TRBD1 is a possible D gene (5 bases). Germline CDR1 and CDR2: SGDLS and YYNGEE. The V end was cut by 0 bases, the J end by 3 bases, with 12 bases between. There are 15 residues in the CDR3. Variable domain in full (rest from reference TRBV9 and TRBJ1-1): DSGVTQTPKHLITATGQRVTLRCSPRSGDLSVYWYQQSLDQGLQFLIQYYNGEERAKGNILERFSAQQFPDLHSELNLSSLELGDSALYFCASSVEGRDDTEAFFGQGTRLTVV.

This clonotype showed up many times. The rearrangement joins TRBV29-1 to TRBJ1-4; D unclear. Germline values: CDR1 SQVTM, CDR2 ANQGSEA. V lost 7 bases and J lost 3, with 3 bases in between. The CDR3 length is 10 residues. The CDR3 nucleotides read TGCAGCGCTGCTAATGAAAAACTGTTTTTT. Its translation is CSAANEKLFF.

This clonotype was detected ten times or more. The V call is TRBV14, the J call TRBJ2-3; D gene unclear. The CDR3 has 13 residues. Trimming removed 2 bases from V and 2 bases from J, with 5 bases in between. CDR1 and CDR2 (germline): SGHDN, FVKESK. CDR3 sequence: CASSQMFTDTQYF. The DNA of the CDR3 is TGTGCCAGCAGCCAAATGTTCACAGATACGCAGTATTTT.

The chain has TRBV3-1 and TRBJ2-1, with D uncertain. The CDR3 spans 12 residues. The germline gives CDR1 LGHDT, CDR2 YNNKEL (reference sequence). V shed 8 bases and J shed 4 bases, with 9 bases lying between them. This CDR3 reads CASGGSYNEQFF. The CDR3, as DNA: TGTGCCAGCGGCGGATCTTACAATGAGCAGTTCTTC.

This clonotype appeared a few times. The chain recombines TRBV28 with TRBJ2-7; perhaps TRBD2 as D (6 bases). Germline assignment: CDR1 MDHEN and CDR2 SYDVKM. V gave up 3 bases and J gave up 5 bases, with 17 bases separating them. The CDR3 spans 15 residues. Written as DNA, the CDR3 is TGTGCCAGCAGTTTCCCCCGATCGGGGGTCCACGAGCAGTACGTC. Protein: CASSFPRSGVHEQYV.

This clonotype was seen repeatedly, ten times or more. The CDR3 is CASSYGLAEDTQYF. The CDR3 coding sequence is TGTGCCAGCAGTTACGGACTGGCCGAAGATACGCAGTATTTT. The rearrangement joins TRBV6-5 to TRBJ2-3; D is perhaps TRBD2 (5 bases). The germline V and J ends were trimmed by 2 bases and 5 bases, with 11 bases remaining between them. The CDR3 contains 14 residues. CDR1 is MNHEY and CDR2 is SVGAGI in the germline V gene.

The V gene is TRBV19, the J gene TRBJ2-3, with 7 bases matching TRBD1. The CDR3 runs to 15 residues. V dropped 6 bases and J dropped 1; count of bases not matched to a gene: 7. Germline V lookup: CDR1 LNHDA, CDR2 SQIVND (reference sequence). DNA of the CDR3: TGTGCCAGTAGCCCGACAGGGCGGGGCACAGATACGCAGTATTTT. Protein product: CASSPTGRGTDTQYF.

This clonotype was seen only a few times. A much more abundant neighbour one base away suggests this may be a read error. The chain carries TRBV7-9 and TRBJ2-5, with D perhaps TRBD1 (6 bases). Germline V gene sequence: CDR1 SEHNR, CDR2 FQNEAQ (reference sequence). V gave up 2 bases and J gave up 4 bases, with 17 bases separating them. The CDR3 sequence is 16 residues long. The CDR3 DNA is TGTGCCAGCAGCTTATTAGAACTGGGGGCCCGAGAGACCCAGTACTTC. Protein product: CASSLLELGARETQYF. Looking up the rest from reference TRBV7-9 and TRBJ2-5 gives the full variable domain: DTGVSQNPRHKITKRGQNVTFRCDPISEHNRLYWYRQTLGQGPEFLTYFQNEAQLEKSRLLSDRFSAERPKGSFSTLEIQRTEQGDSAMYLCASSLLELGARETQYFGPGTRLLVL.

By share, this clonotype ranks as large. The genes are TRBV12-3 or TRBV12-4 and TRBJ1-5; 11 positions match TRBD1. The CDR3 totals 16 residues. Trimming took 5 bases from V and 3 from J; bases not matched to a gene: 6. CDR3 loop: CASSQGQGVLNQPQHF. The DNA for the CDR3 is TGTGCCAGCAGTCAGGGACAGGGGGTCCTCAATCAGCCCCAGCATTTT.

This clonotype has a handful of counts. This rearrangement joins TRBV5-5 to TRBJ2-3; no clear D gene. With 5 bases removed from V and 6 bases from J, the gap between germline ends came to 4 bases. From germline, CDR1 is SGHKS and CDR2 YYEKEE (reference sequence). The CDR3 has 10 amino acids. DNA of the CDR3: TGTGCCAGCAGTTGGGATACGCAGTATTTT. Protein product: CASSWDTQYF.

This clonotype was seen a handful of times. The chain employs TRBV4-3 and TRBJ1-1; no clear D gene. The CDR3 contains 12 residues. Germline values: CDR1 LGHNA, CDR2 YSLEER. V shed 0 bases and J shed 5 bases, with 4 bases lying between them. The CDR3 bases are TGCGCCAGCAGCCAAGATTGGACTGAAGCTTTCTTT. Amino acids: CASSQDWTEAFF.

There are many counts of this clonotype. The rearrangement uses TRBV9 and TRBJ2-5, with D possibly being TRBD2 (5 bases). The CDR3 contains 13 residues. Germline loops: CDR1 SGDLS, CDR2 YYNGEE. Trimming removed 3 bases from V and 5 bases from J, with 11 bases in between. CDR3 bases: TGTGCCAGCAGCGAAAGAGGGTTGGAGACCCAGTACTTC. Translation gives CASSERGLETQYF.

This clonotype has ten or more counts. The J gene is TRBJ2-1, the V gene TRBV7-8, with D tentatively TRBD2 (6 bases). V gave up 4 bases and J gave up 0 bases, with 13 bases separating them. In germline, CDR1 is SGHVS, CDR2 FQNEAQ. The CDR3 covers 16 residues. The CDR3 DNA sequence: TGTGCCAGCAGCTCACCAGGACTACGCTCCTACAATGAGCAGTTCTTC. Amino acids: CASSSPGLRSYNEQFF.

This clonotype has just a few counts. CDR3 amino acids: CATSRGGGAAGEQFF. Here the CDR3 DNA reads TGTGCCACCAGCAGAGGCGGGGGGGCTGCGGGGGAGCAGTTCTTC. The V and J genes are TRBV15 and TRBJ2-1, with 9 bases lining up with TRBD2. Germline V gives CDR1 LNHNV, CDR2 YYDKDF (reference sequence). V dropped 1 base and J dropped 10; count of bases not matched to a gene: 8. This CDR3 has 15 amino acids.

At least ten counts were recorded for this clonotype. The J gene is TRBJ2-1, the V gene TRBV4-3; TRBD2 agrees at 8 bases. The CDR3 totals 16 residues. V was pared by 1 base and J by 4 bases, with 6 bases of the junction left unmatched. The germline V gene encodes CDR1 LGHNA and CDR2 YSLEER. The CDR3 loop reads CASSQVGRGAYNEQFF. The DNA of the CDR3 is TGCGCCAGCAGCCAAGTCGGGCGGGGGGCATACAATGAGCAGTTCTTC.

At least ten counts were recorded for this clonotype. This chain joins TRBV7-6 and TRBJ2-5; D gene ambiguous. V lost 4 bases to trimming and J lost 1 base, with 4 bases between them. The CDR3 sequence is 12 residues long. The germline CDR1 and CDR2 sequences are SGHVS and FNYEAQ. The DNA of the CDR3 is TGTGCCAGCAGCTCCCTCCAAGAGACCCAGTACTTC. Protein: CASSSLQETQYF.

The sample holds many counts of this clonotype. The chain has TRBV7-9 and TRBJ2-7; a weak D match, TRBD1 (6 bases). Trimming cost V 5 bases and J 0 bases, with 8 bases left between them. Germline CDR1 reads SEHNR; CDR2 reads FQNEAQ (reference sequence). CDR3 length equals 13 residues. The CDR3 sequence: CASSPDSSYEQYF. CDR3 DNA sequence: TGTGCCAGCAGCCCGGACAGCTCCTACGAGCAGTACTTC.

The chain carries TRBV6-2 or TRBV6-3 and TRBJ1-5, with D possibly TRBD1 on 6 matching bases. Germline lookup yields CDR1 MNHEY and CDR2 SVGEGT. Trimming pared 6 bases from V and 3 bases from J, leaving 15 bases between. This CDR3 region has 15 residues. The CDR3 nucleotides read TGTGCCAGCAGCCTCAACGGGGGCCCCAATCAGCCCCAGCATTTT. Protein product: CASSLNGGPNQPQHF.

This clonotype was detected ten times or more. The chain couples TRBV12-3 or TRBV12-4 to TRBJ2-2; D gene unclear. This CDR3 region has 12 residues. V shed 8 bases and J shed 6 bases, with 10 bases lying between them. The CDR3 DNA reads as TGTGCCAGCCGAGGCTATTCCGGGGAGCTGTTTTTT. This sequence encodes CASRGYSGELFF.

Comments on this clonotype: An end of the junction differs from the germline gene, which may be a read error. The rearrangement links TRBV5-1 to TRBJ2-2; D is unclear. The germline V gene has CDR1 SGHRS and CDR2 YFSETQ. This CDR3 has 15 residues. CDR3: CANSLVQSGAGELFF. The CDR3 DNA sequence: TGCGCCAACAGCTTAGTTCAGAGTGGGGCCGGGGAGCTGTTTTTT.

This chain joins TRBV4-1 and TRBJ2-1; D remains unclear. Trimming shortened V by 4 bases and J by 0 bases, and 19 bases separated the two germline ends. Germline assignment: CDR1 MGHRA and CDR2 YSYEKL. The length of the CDR3 is 18 residues. This CDR3 is CASSRFSPVASSYNEQFF. Here the CDR3 DNA reads TGCGCCAGCAGCCGATTCTCCCCAGTGGCGTCCTCCTACAATGAGCAGTTCTTC.